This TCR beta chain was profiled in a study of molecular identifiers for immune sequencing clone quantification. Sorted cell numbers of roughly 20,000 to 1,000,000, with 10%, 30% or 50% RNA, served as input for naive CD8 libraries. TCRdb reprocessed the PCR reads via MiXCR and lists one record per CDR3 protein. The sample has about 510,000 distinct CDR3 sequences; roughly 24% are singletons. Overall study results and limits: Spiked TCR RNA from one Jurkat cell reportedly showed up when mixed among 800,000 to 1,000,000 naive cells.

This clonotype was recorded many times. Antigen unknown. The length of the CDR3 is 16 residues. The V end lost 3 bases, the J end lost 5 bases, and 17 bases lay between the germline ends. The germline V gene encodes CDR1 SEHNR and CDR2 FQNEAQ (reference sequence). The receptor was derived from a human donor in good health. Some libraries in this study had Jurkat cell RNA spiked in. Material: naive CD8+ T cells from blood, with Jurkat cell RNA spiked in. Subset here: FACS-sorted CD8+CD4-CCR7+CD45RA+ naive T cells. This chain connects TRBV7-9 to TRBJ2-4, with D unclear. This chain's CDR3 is CASSFPSSRLENIQYF. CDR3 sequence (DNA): TGTGCCAGCAGCTTCCCCTCGTCCCGACTGGAAAACATTCAGTACTTC.